This TCR beta chain is drawn from a study of cytomegalovirus exposure and HLA in healthy donors. In the PCR, 60 Vbeta and 13 Jbeta primers were used. This table comes from immunoSEQ multiplex PCR, and its TCRdb copy is limited to in-frame clones, with some not included. This table holds more than 110,000 clones, roughly 80% found once. Sample: PBMCs. This sequence was found in a young man in good health and CMV-seronegative.

CDR3 bases: TGTGCCAGCAGCCAAGATTTAGCCTCTGGGGCCAACGTCCTGACTTTC. Its translation is CASSQDLASGANVLTF. The chain joins TRBV4-2 to TRBJ2-6; D not certain. Germline V gene sequence: CDR1 LGHNA, CDR2 YNFKEQ. V gave up 0 bases and J gave up 0 bases, with 6 bases separating them. The CDR3 length is 16 residues.